These 27 T cell receptor beta chains originate from one sample sequenced in a study of post-analysis software for immune sequencing data. Findings of the study overall: Patients showed TRBV5-6, TRBV5-1 and TRBV20-1 among a few TRBV segments more frequent than in controls.

Built from TCR beta cDNA, the libraries had unique molecular identifiers in them. A single record per CDR3 protein comes from TCRdb applying MiXCR to the PCR reads. Here the sample spans 600,000 to 700,000 distinct CDR3 sequences, roughly three fifths being singletons. Their target antigens are unknown. Sequenced input: blood. The receptor set was obtained from a girl aged 2-10 years with multiple sclerosis.

The chain recombines TRBV5-1 with TRBJ1-1; D might be TRBD1 (5 bases). Per germline, CDR1 SGHRS and CDR2 YFSETQ. The CDR3 extends over 15 amino acids. V was cut by 0 bases and J by 1 base, with 10 bases left in between. The CDR3, as DNA: TGCGCCAGCAGCTTGGGGGGGATGGGGAACACTGAAGCTTTCTTT. Encoded protein: CASSLGGMGNTEAFF.

This clonotype is a singleton in its sample. The chain is built from TRBV6-5 and TRBJ1-5; D remains ambiguous. This CDR3 is built from 13 residues. Trimming pared 6 bases from V and 4 bases from J, leaving 10 bases between. The germline V gene has CDR1 MNHEY and CDR2 SVGAGI. The CDR3 DNA reads as TGTGCCAGCAGGGCCCGAGAGAATCAGCCCCAGCATTTT. Translation gives CASRARENQPQHF.

V is TRBV27 and J is TRBJ2-6, with a tentative D call TRBD2 (5 bases). The V gene lost 3 bases and the J gene lost 2 bases, with 8 bases spanning the gap. This CDR3 spans 15 amino acids. Per germline, CDR1 MNHEY and CDR2 SMNVEV (reference sequence). In DNA form, the CDR3 reads TGTGCCAGCAGTTTTCGGGAAACTGGGGCCAACGTCCTGACTTTC. It is translated as CASSFRETGANVLTF.

This clonotype appeared a few times. This rearrangement joins TRBV6-5 to TRBJ1-6; tentatively, D is TRBD1 (5 bases). This CDR3 is 17 amino acids long. Germline lookup yields CDR1 MNHEY and CDR2 SVGAGI. Between the trimmed V and J ends, which lost 4 bases and 10 bases, there was a span of 23 bases. The CDR3: CASSSNSGGRAISPLHF. CDR3 nucleotides: TGTGCCAGCAGTTCCAACAGTGGGGGAAGGGCAATATCACCCCTCCACTTT.

This clonotype was counted only a few times. This chain joins TRBV5-5 and TRBJ2-7; 8 positions agree with TRBD1. Trimming took 4 bases from V and 5 from J; bases not matched to a gene: 14. This CDR3 region has 16 residues. CDR1 is SGHKS and CDR2 is YYEKEE in the germline V gene (reference sequence). CDR3: CASSILHTRGLHEQYF. DNA of the CDR3: TGTGCCAGCAGCATACTTCACACCAGGGGGCTCCACGAGCAGTACTTC.

This clonotype was picked up one time. This chain joins TRBV20-1 and TRBJ2-3, with a weak D call TRBD2 (7 bases). This CDR3 has 15 residues. Looked up from germline, CDR1 is DFQATT and CDR2 is SNEGSKA (reference sequence). V was shortened by 1 base and J by 4 bases, with 15 bases between the two germline ends. Written as DNA, the CDR3 is TGCAGTGCTAGAGTCGGAGGAGGGGGGGCAGATACGCAGTATTTT. Its protein is CSARVGGGGADTQYF.

V gene TRBV30 combines with J gene TRBJ1-2; D is perhaps TRBD1 (5 bases). Trimming removed 3 bases at V and 1 base at J, with 9 bases between. CDR3 size: 13 residues. Germline CDR1 GTSNPN, CDR2 SVGIG (reference sequence). CDR3 bases: TGTGCCTGGAGCGACAGCGATAACTATGGCTACACCTTC. Encoded protein: CAWSDSDNYGYTF.

The genes are TRBV29-1 and TRBJ2-5; D gene unclear. The CDR3 length is 13 residues. Between the trimmed V and J ends, which lost 6 bases and 1 base, there was a span of 12 bases. Germline loops: CDR1 SQVTM, CDR2 ANQGSEA. The CDR3: CSVNPAVQETQYF. The CDR3 region has the DNA TGCAGCGTAAACCCCGCAGTCCAAGAGACCCAGTACTTC.

This clonotype was recorded a few times. The J gene is TRBJ2-7, the V gene TRBV12-5; TRBD1 might be the D (6 bases). Trimming removed 1 base from V and 0 bases from J, with 7 bases in between. This CDR3 has 14 amino acids. Germline V gene lookup returns CDR1 LGHNT and CDR2 FRNRAP. The CDR3 sequence is CASGLDRASYEQYF. The CDR3 nucleotides read TGTGCTAGTGGTTTGGACAGGGCCTCCTACGAGCAGTACTTC.

This rearrangement joins TRBV14 to TRBJ1-2; D uncertain. The V gene lost 4 bases and the J gene lost 8 bases, with 11 bases spanning the gap. CDR1 is SGHDN, CDR2 FVKESK, per germline. The CDR3 covers 12 residues. The CDR3 protein is CASSRSVEGYTF. The CDR3 DNA is TGTGCCAGCAGCCGCTCGGTCGAAGGCTACACCTTC.

This clonotype was seen a few times. This chain joins TRBV7-2 and TRBJ1-2; D is perhaps TRBD1 (6 bases). The CDR3 spans 14 residues. Germline V gene lookup returns CDR1 SGHTA and CDR2 FQGNSA. The V and J ends lost 5 bases and 8 bases respectively, with 18 bases between them. DNA of the CDR3: TGTGCCAGCAGCCAAACGACAGGACAAGGGGGCTACACCTTC. Translation: CASSQTTGQGGYTF.

V usage is TRBV4-1 and J usage is TRBJ1-2; possibly TRBD1 for D (5 bases). The CDR3 runs 16 residues. Germline loops: CDR1 MGHRA, CDR2 YSYEKL. Trimming removed 3 bases at V and 4 bases at J, with 18 bases between. CDR3 DNA: TGCGCCAGCAGCCACCCCGGTAGGGGTGCATCCTATGGCTACACCTTC. Amino acids: CASSHPGRGASYGYTF.

This clonotype turned up a few times. V is TRBV29-1 and J is TRBJ1-5, with unresolved D. Trimming removed 4 bases at V and 0 bases at J, with 16 bases between. Germline CDR1 and CDR2: SQVTM and ANQGSEA. There are 16 residues in the CDR3. As DNA, the CDR3 is TGCAGCGTTGGACGGAACCTTAGGTGTAGCAATCAGCCCCAGCATTTT. It specifies CSVGRNLRCSNQPQHF.

The rearrangement joins TRBV5-6 to TRBJ2-5, with D uncertain. The J call may not be correct, given that the DNA end is closer to TRBJ2-7. This CDR3 is built from 14 residues. Germline values: CDR1 SGHDT, CDR2 YYEEEE. The CDR3 here is CASSLDEAWSEQYF. CDR3 coding DNA: TGTGCCAGCAGCTTGGATGAGGCGTGGAGCGAGCAGTACTTC.

V is TRBV6-2 or TRBV6-3 and J is TRBJ2-7; 9 bases match TRBD2. This CDR3 comprises 13 residues. Germline V gene lookup returns CDR1 MNHEY and CDR2 SVGEGT. After removal of 8 bases from V and 3 bases from J, the junction contained 5 bases not matched to a gene. The CDR3 loop is CASEAGGGYEQYF. The CDR3 coding sequence is TGTGCCAGCGAAGCGGGGGGCGGCTACGAGCAGTACTTC.

This clonotype was observed a handful of times. This sequence joins TRBV2 and TRBJ2-5; D call uncertain. CDR1 and CDR2 (germline): SNHLY, FYNNEI. The length of the CDR3 is 16 residues. Trimming removed 7 bases from V and 2 bases from J, with 20 bases in between. The CDR3: CASMVPRRTDQETQYF. The CDR3 DNA follows: TGTGCCAGCATGGTTCCGCGCCGGACGGATCAAGAGACCCAGTACTTC. The full variable domain, in which reference TRBV2 and TRBJ2-5 provide the parts outside the CDR3, is EPEVTQTPSHQVTQMGQEVILRCVPISNHLYFYWYRQILGQKVEFLVSFYNNEISEKSEIFDDQFSVERPDGSNFTLKIRSTKLEDSAMYFCASMVPRRTDQETQYFGPGTRLLVL.

This clonotype showed up just a few times. The rearrangement uses TRBV5-1 and TRBJ2-1; no firm D call. Germline CDR1 reads SGHRS; CDR2 reads YFSETQ. This CDR3 has 15 residues. The V end was cut by 6 bases, the J end by 5 bases, with 18 bases between. In nucleotides, the CDR3 is TGCGCCAGCAAAAGGGCTAACCTCCTACACAATGAGCAGTTCTTC. Translating gives CASKRANLLHNEQFF. Variable domain in full (rest from reference TRBV5-1 and TRBJ2-1): KAGVTQTPRYLIKTRGQQVTLSCSPISGHRSVSWYQQTPGQGLQFLFEYFSETQRNKGNFPGRFSGRQFSNSRSEMNVSTLELGDSALYLCASKRANLLHNEQFFGPGTRLTVL.

The chain joins TRBV12-5 to TRBJ2-7; D might be TRBD2 (6 bases). Per the germline V gene, CDR1 is LGHNT and CDR2 is FRNRAP. Trimming took 0 bases from V and 7 from J, leaving 19 bases between them. CDR3 length: 16 residues. CDR3 coding DNA: TGTGCTAGTGGTTTGGTGCGTCGAGCGGCGGGAAATGAGCAGTACTTC. This encodes CASGLVRRAAGNEQYF. The full variable domain, with the rest looked up from reference TRBV12-5 and TRBJ2-7, is DARVTQTPRHKVTEMGQEVTMRCQPILGHNTVFWYRQTMMQGLELLAYFRNRAPLDDSGMPKDRFSAEMPDATLATLKIQPSEPRDSAVYFCASGLVRRAAGNEQYFGPGTRLTVT.

V usage is TRBV6-5 and J usage is TRBJ2-1; 9 positions agree with TRBD2. The CDR3 runs 13 residues. CDR1 and CDR2 from the germline V gene are MNHEY and SVGAGI. The trim removed 4 bases at V and 9 bases at J, leaving 4 bases unmatched. The CDR3 spells CASSSGTSSEQFF. For the CDR3, the DNA is TGTGCCAGCAGTTCCGGGACTAGCAGTGAGCAGTTCTTC.

V gene TRBV9 combines with J gene TRBJ1-1; 7 bases are shared with TRBD1. Germline trimming cut 2 bases from V and 0 bases from J; bases unmatched to any gene: 7. The CDR3 loop spans 16 amino acids. Germline CDR1 SGDLS, CDR2 YYNGEE. The CDR3 DNA reads TGTGCCAGCAGCGTGCCCCAGACAGGGTTGAACACTGAAGCTTTCTTT. Translation gives CASSVPQTGLNTEAFF.

This clonotype showed up just a few times. The genes are TRBV24-1 and TRBJ2-7, with TRBD1 identical over 9 bases. The germline CDR1 and CDR2 sequences are KGHDR and SFDVKD. The CDR3 consists of 12 residues. After removal of 4 bases from V and 11 bases from J, the junction contained 5 bases not matched to a gene. This CDR3 reads CATSDDRGREYF. The CDR3 DNA reads as TGTGCCACCAGTGACGACAGGGGGAGGGAGTACTTC.

This chain uses TRBV20-1 with TRBJ2-1, with D possibly TRBD2 on 6 matching bases. Trimming cost V 2 bases and J 0 bases, with 14 bases left between them. The germline gives CDR1 DFQATT, CDR2 SNEGSKA (reference sequence). This CDR3 contains 16 residues. The DNA for the CDR3 is TGCAGTGCTAGAAAACTAGCCGCAAGCTCCTACAATGAGCAGTTCTTC. This codes for CSARKLAASSYNEQFF.

This sequence joins TRBV2 and TRBJ2-1; 9 positions agree with TRBD2. The V and J ends lost 2 bases and 9 bases, in that order; junction bases with no gene match: 11. Germline V gene lookup returns CDR1 SNHLY and CDR2 FYNNEI. This CDR3 has 16 residues. This chain's CDR3 is CASSEKLREGLGEQFF. DNA for the CDR3: TGTGCCAGCAGTGAAAAATTGCGGGAGGGCCTCGGTGAGCAGTTCTTC.

V and J are TRBV14 and TRBJ2-1, with 9 bases matching TRBD2. The trim removed 0 bases at V and 4 bases at J, leaving 4 bases unmatched. The germline gives CDR1 SGHDN, CDR2 FVKESK. CDR3 size: 16 residues. This chain's CDR3 is CASSQEGLAGYNEQFF. The CDR3 DNA reads TGTGCCAGCAGCCAAGAGGGGCTAGCGGGGTACAATGAGCAGTTCTTC.

This chain links TRBV10-3 with TRBJ1-2; tentative D call: TRBD1 (5 bases). V gave up 6 bases and J gave up 8 bases, with 16 bases separating them. The CDR3 is 13 amino acids. Looked up from germline, CDR1 is ENHRY and CDR2 is SYGVKD. The CDR3 nucleotides are TGTGCCATCAGACCGGGCGAGGGGATGGGCTACACCTTC. It specifies CAIRPGEGMGYTF.

The chain employs TRBV12-3 or TRBV12-4 and TRBJ2-1, with 15 bases lining up with TRBD2. V lost 4 bases, J lost 0 bases, and 4 bases stayed unmatched. The CDR3 spans 18 residues. CDR3 sequence: CASSSEGLAGGSYNEQFF. The CDR3 region has the DNA TGTGCCAGCAGTTCGGAGGGACTAGCGGGGGGCTCCTACAATGAGCAGTTCTTC.

The chain has TRBV4-2 and TRBJ2-3; the match to TRBD2 covers 8 bases. The V and J ends lost 3 bases and 3 bases, in that order; junction bases with no gene match: 11. Germline V gene data show CDR1 as LGHNA and CDR2 as YNFKEQ. This CDR3 contains 17 residues. CDR3 sequence (DNA): TGTGCCAGCAGCCACGCCTTGACTAGCGAAACAACAGATACGCAGTATTTT. Translation: CASSHALTSETTDTQYF.